The next 24 T cell receptor beta chains were all read from a single sample in a study of blood T cell repertoires in COVID-19. Sequencing was performed with immunoSEQ multiplex PCR; in TCRdb, only in-frame clones are kept and a portion is missing. The sample lists around 140,000 clones; 75% to 90% were seen once. Source material: PBMCs or T cells enriched from blood (not recorded which). These receptors were taken from a woman aged 40 to 49 who had been exposed to COVID-19.

On this clone itself: Given a much more abundant clone one base away, this may be a read error. The same CDR3 also results from other DNA sequences found in this sample. The chain carries TRBV10-3 and TRBJ1-1; D may be TRBD1 (6 bases). Germline V gene sequence: CDR1 ENHRY, CDR2 SYGVKD. CDR3 size: 14 residues. The CDR3 spells CAISESQGNTEAFF. The DNA for the CDR3 is TGTGCCATCAGTGAGTCTCAGGGGAACACCGAAGCTTTCTTT.

CDR3 amino acids: CASSIASGGHLTDTQYF. The CDR3 nucleotides read TGTGCCAGTAGTATAGCCAGCGGGGGACACCTCACAGATACGCAGTATTTT. The chain uses TRBV19 and TRBJ2-3; 8 bases line up with TRBD2. Looked up from germline, CDR1 is LNHDA and CDR2 is SQIVND (reference sequence). The CDR3 extends over 17 amino acids. The V segment lost 1 base and the J segment 2 bases; nucleotides outside the gene matches: 8.

The table lists this clone with a few counts. The CDR3 DNA sequence: TGTGCCAGCAGTGAACAGGGTTTCATGTACGAGCAGTACTTC. Residues: CASSEQGFMYEQYF. The chain couples TRBV27 to TRBJ2-7; D might be TRBD1 (6 bases). V lost 5 bases, J lost 4 bases, and 15 bases lay in between. Per germline, CDR1 MNHEY and CDR2 SMNVEV (reference sequence). CDR3 length: 14 amino acids.

V usage is TRBV9 and J usage is TRBJ2-3, with D possibly matching TRBD1 (6 bases). CDR3 length equals 15 residues. V dropped 0 bases and J dropped 3 bases, with 11 bases sitting between them. CDR1 is SGDLS, CDR2 YYNGEE, per germline. The CDR3 sequence is CASSVAGARTDTQYF. CDR3 nucleotides: TGTGCCAGCAGCGTAGCAGGGGCGCGGACAGATACGCAGTATTTT.

This clone was seen a single time. The CDR3 reads CASSMQARNTEAFF. The DNA for the CDR3 is TGTGCCAGTAGTATGCAGGCAAGGAACACTGAAGCTTTCTTT. V usage is TRBV19 and J usage is TRBJ1-1; D is unresolved. The CDR3 contains 14 residues. From germline, CDR1 is LNHDA and CDR2 SQIVND (reference sequence). V shed 3 bases and J shed 1 base, with 9 bases lying between them. The full variable domain, with the rest looked up from reference TRBV19 and TRBJ1-1, is DGGITQSPKYLFRKEGQNVTLSCEQNLNHDAMYWYRQDPGQGLRLIYYSQIVNDFQKGDIAEGYSVSREKKESFPLTVTSAQKNPTAFYLCASSMQARNTEAFFGQGTRLTVV.

CDR3: CASSEAGGLSGELFF. Here the CDR3 DNA reads TGTGCCAGCAGTGAAGCGGGAGGGCTGAGCGGGGAGCTGTTTTTT. This sequence joins TRBV27 and TRBJ2-2, with 10 bases fitting TRBD2. The CDR3 is 15 amino acids. Germline CDR1 is MNHEY and CDR2 is SMNVEV (reference sequence). V was pared by 5 bases and J by 7 bases, with 7 bases of the junction left unmatched.

This clone was observed once. The CDR3 region has the DNA TGTGCCAGCAGCCGGACAGGCGCCGAAGCTTTCTTT. Translation gives CASSRTGAEAFF. This chain links TRBV6-2 or TRBV6-3 with TRBJ1-1; 7 bases align to TRBD1. CDR1 and CDR2 from the germline V gene are MNHEY and SVGEGT. The length of the CDR3 is 12 residues. J gave up 8 bases and V 6 bases, and 6 bases lay outside the gene matches.

The V gene is TRBV7-9, the J gene TRBJ1-1, with 9 bases fitting TRBD1. The CDR3 has 15 residues. V lost 5 bases and J lost 3; bases outside the gene matches: 7. CDR1 and CDR2 (germline): SEHNR, FQNEAQ (reference sequence). The CDR3 DNA sequence: TGTGCCAGCAGCATACAGGGGGCTCGGGACACTGAAGCTTTCTTT. Translating gives CASSIQGARDTEAFF.

The gene calls are TRBV16 and TRBJ1-1; tentatively, D is TRBD1 (6 bases). CDR1 KGHSY and CDR2 FQNENV come from the germline V gene. V lost 0 bases and J lost 4, with 15 bases in between. The length of the CDR3 is 16 residues. Here the CDR3 DNA reads TGTGCCAGCAGCCAATCCGCAGGGGAAGTGAGCACTGAAGCTTTCTTT. It translates to CASSQSAGEVSTEAFF.

The rearrangement links TRBV2 to TRBJ2-1; TRBD1 might be the D (6 bases). This CDR3 region has 13 residues. CDR1 is SNHLY, CDR2 FYNNEI, per germline. Deletions cut 4 bases from V and 6 bases from J, with 10 bases between. The CDR3 protein is CASSVKGGNEQFF. In DNA, the CDR3 is TGTGCCAGCAGTGTAAAAGGGGGCAATGAGCAGTTCTTC.

The chain carries TRBV13 and TRBJ2-7, with D perhaps matching TRBD2 (6 bases). V lost 3 bases and J 2 bases, leaving 14 bases between the germline ends. The CDR3 is made up of 15 amino acids. Germline CDR1 reads PRHDT; CDR2 reads FYEKMQ (reference sequence). This CDR3 is CASSFQRESPYEQYF. CDR3 DNA: TGTGCCAGCAGCTTTCAACGGGAGTCACCCTACGAGCAGTACTTC.

The J gene is TRBJ1-6, the V gene TRBV27; D gene unclear. V gave up 2 bases and J gave up 7 bases, with 12 bases separating them. There are 15 residues in the CDR3. Germline V gene data show CDR1 as MNHEY and CDR2 as SMNVEV (reference sequence). The CDR3, as DNA: TGTGCCAGCAGTTTAAACAGCATGCCCAATTCACCCCTCCACTTT. Its protein product is CASSLNSMPNSPLHF.

The chain is built from TRBV11-2 and TRBJ2-1; unclear D gene. The length of the CDR3 is 11 residues. Germline V gene data show CDR1 as SGHAT and CDR2 as FQNNGV. V dropped 4 bases and J dropped 9 bases, with 7 bases sitting between them. CDR3 in DNA: TGTGCCAGCAGCTCAGGCGTTGAGCAGTTCTTC. This translates into CASSSGVEQFF.

Only a few counts were recorded for this clone. The chain carries TRBV29-1 and TRBJ1-2, with 10 positions matching TRBD1. Trimming cost V 1 base and J 0 bases; bases outside gene matches: 2. The CDR3 covers 15 residues. The germline CDR1 and CDR2 sequences are SQVTM and ANQGSEA. This CDR3 reads CSVEGGQGSNYGYTF. The CDR3 bases are TGCAGCGTTGAAGGGGGACAGGGGTCTAACTATGGCTACACCTTC.

This chain links TRBV4-3 with TRBJ2-7; TRBD1 matches at 8 bases. With V trimmed by 4 bases and J by 3 bases, 14 bases remained unmatched. The germline V gene encodes CDR1 LGHNA and CDR2 YSLEER. The CDR3 is made up of 17 amino acids. CDR3 sequence: CASSPYTVGTGLYEQYF. The CDR3 DNA reads as TGCGCCAGCAGCCCCTATACGGTAGGGACAGGACTCTACGAGCAGTACTTC.

The V and J genes are TRBV5-8 and TRBJ1-4, with D maybe TRBD1 (6 bases). V was cut by 4 bases and J by 0 bases, with 10 bases left in between. Germline V lookup: CDR1 SGHTS, CDR2 YDEGEE. The CDR3 extends over 15 amino acids. CDR3: CASSRRQATNEKLFF. The CDR3 DNA is TGTGCCAGCAGCCGTAGACAGGCAACTAATGAAAAACTGTTTTTT.

The chain employs TRBV5-4 and TRBJ2-1, with 7 bases lining up with TRBD2. V lost 6 bases and J lost 0; bases outside the gene matches: 12. Germline V lookup: CDR1 SGHNT, CDR2 YYREEE (reference sequence). CDR3 size: 17 residues. CDR3 DNA: TGTGCCAGCACCAATCGCGCGGGCGGGAGCTCCTACAATGAGCAGTTCTTC. Translation gives CASTNRAGGSSYNEQFF.

This CDR3 is CASSDSGAGRETQYF. CDR3 in DNA: TGTGCCAGCAGTGACAGCGGGGCAGGGAGGGAGACCCAGTACTTC. The chain uses TRBV2 and TRBJ2-5; 7 nucleotides align to TRBD2. Per germline, CDR1 SNHLY and CDR2 FYNNEI. The junction had 9 bases not matched to a gene; V was cut back by 3 bases and J by 5 bases. The CDR3 has 15 residues.

The chain employs TRBV10-3 and TRBJ1-5; no clear D gene. In germline, CDR1 is ENHRY, CDR2 SYGVKD. The V end was cut by 7 bases, the J end by 3 bases, with 10 bases between. The CDR3 contains 13 residues. The CDR3: CAITPNPNQPQHF. The DNA for the CDR3 is TGTGCCATCACCCCTAACCCCAATCAGCCCCAGCATTTT.

V usage is TRBV11-3 and J usage is TRBJ2-7, with D perhaps TRBD2 (5 bases). Germline V CDR1 and CDR2: SGHNT, YENEEA. The CDR3 spans 14 residues. The V end was cut by 4 bases, the J end by 5 bases, with 15 bases between. The CDR3 sequence is CASSSGDAGHEQYF. In DNA, the CDR3 is TGTGCCAGCAGCTCAGGAGATGCGGGCCACGAGCAGTACTTC.

The J gene is TRBJ1-2, the V gene TRBV6-2 or TRBV6-3; D is possibly TRBD1 (5 bases). Germline values: CDR1 MNHEY, CDR2 SVGEGT. V dropped 5 bases and J dropped 8 bases, with 15 bases sitting between them. This CDR3 comprises 13 residues. The chain's CDR3 is CASSEQGIRGYTF. The CDR3 region has the DNA TGTGCCAGCAGTGAGCAGGGTATCCGGGGCTACACCTTC.

The table lists this clone with a count of one. The CDR3 here is CASSPPANSYEQYF. The CDR3 DNA is TGTGCCAGCTCACCACCGGCCAATTCCTACGAGCAGTACTTC. The rearrangement links TRBV18 to TRBJ2-7; D is unresolved. Between the trimmed V and J ends, which lost 0 bases and 1 base, there was a span of 7 bases. CDR1 KGHSH and CDR2 LQKENI come from the germline V gene. This CDR3 region has 14 residues.

The rearrangement joins TRBV29-1 to TRBJ2-5, with 7 bases aligning to TRBD1. With 4 bases clipped from V and 2 bases from J, the junction kept 1 base outside the gene matches. The germline V gene encodes CDR1 SQVTM and CDR2 ANQGSEA. The CDR3 totals 12 residues. CDR3 nucleotides: TGCAGCGTTGGGACAGGACAAGAGACCCAGTACTTC. This encodes CSVGTGQETQYF.

The chain uses TRBV11-2 and TRBJ1-6, with D unclear. CDR1 is SGHAT, CDR2 FQNNGV, per germline. This CDR3 region has 13 residues. The germline V and J ends were trimmed by 4 bases and 13 bases, with 14 bases remaining between them. CDR3 sequence (DNA): TGTGCCAGCAGCTCTATTCCCCATCGGCCCCTCCACTTT. Translated, it gives CASSSIPHRPLHF.